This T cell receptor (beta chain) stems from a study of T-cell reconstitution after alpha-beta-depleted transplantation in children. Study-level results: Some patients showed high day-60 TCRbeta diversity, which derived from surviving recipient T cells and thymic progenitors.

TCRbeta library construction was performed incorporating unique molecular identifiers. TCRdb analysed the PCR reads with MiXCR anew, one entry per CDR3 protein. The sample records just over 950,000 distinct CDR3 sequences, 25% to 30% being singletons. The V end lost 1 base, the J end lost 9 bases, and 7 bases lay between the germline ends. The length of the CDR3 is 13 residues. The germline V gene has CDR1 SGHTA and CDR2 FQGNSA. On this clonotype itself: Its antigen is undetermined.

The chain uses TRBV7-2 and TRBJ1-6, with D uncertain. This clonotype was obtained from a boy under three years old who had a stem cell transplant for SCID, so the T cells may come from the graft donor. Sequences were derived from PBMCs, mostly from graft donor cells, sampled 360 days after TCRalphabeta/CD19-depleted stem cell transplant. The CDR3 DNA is TGTGCCAGCAGCTTAGTTGGGCGTTCACCCCTCCACTTT. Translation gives CASSLVGRSPLHF.